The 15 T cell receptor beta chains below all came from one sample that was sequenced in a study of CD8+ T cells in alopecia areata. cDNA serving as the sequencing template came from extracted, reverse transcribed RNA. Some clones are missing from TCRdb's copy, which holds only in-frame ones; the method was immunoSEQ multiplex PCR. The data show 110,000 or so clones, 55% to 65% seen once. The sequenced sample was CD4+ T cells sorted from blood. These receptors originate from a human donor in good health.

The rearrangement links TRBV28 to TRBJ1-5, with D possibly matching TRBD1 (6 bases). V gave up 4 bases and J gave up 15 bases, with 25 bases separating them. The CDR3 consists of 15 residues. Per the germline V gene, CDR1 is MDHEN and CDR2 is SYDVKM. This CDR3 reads CASSSVWGGSLIRHF. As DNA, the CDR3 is TGTGCCAGCAGTTCCGTGTGGGGGGGCTCGTTAATTCGGCATTTT.

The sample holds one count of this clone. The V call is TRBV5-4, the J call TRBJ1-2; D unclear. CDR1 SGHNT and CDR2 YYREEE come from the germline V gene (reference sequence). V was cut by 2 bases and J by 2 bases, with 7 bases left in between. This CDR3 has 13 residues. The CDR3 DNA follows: TGTGCCAGCAGCTTTGGCCAGAACTATGGCTACACCTTC. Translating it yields CASSFGQNYGYTF.

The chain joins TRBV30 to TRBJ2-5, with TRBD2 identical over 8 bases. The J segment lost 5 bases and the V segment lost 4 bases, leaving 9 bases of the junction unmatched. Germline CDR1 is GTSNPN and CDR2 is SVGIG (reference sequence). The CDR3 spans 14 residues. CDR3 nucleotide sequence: TGTGCCTGGAACCAACCGGGACTAGTGGAGACCCAGTACTTC. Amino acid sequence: CAWNQPGLVETQYF.

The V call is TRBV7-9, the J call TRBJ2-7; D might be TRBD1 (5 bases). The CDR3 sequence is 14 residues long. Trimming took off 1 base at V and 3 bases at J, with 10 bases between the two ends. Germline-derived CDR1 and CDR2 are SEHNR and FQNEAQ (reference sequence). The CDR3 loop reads CASSLEAGNYEQYF. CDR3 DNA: TGTGCCAGCAGCTTAGAGGCAGGGAACTACGAGCAGTACTTC.

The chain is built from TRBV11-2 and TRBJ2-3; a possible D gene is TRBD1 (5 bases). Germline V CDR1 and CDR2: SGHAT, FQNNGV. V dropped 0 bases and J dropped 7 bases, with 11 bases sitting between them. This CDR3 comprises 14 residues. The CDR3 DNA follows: TGTGCCAGCAGCTTAGATCGTCCGGACAATACGCAGTATTTT. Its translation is CASSLDRPDNTQYF.

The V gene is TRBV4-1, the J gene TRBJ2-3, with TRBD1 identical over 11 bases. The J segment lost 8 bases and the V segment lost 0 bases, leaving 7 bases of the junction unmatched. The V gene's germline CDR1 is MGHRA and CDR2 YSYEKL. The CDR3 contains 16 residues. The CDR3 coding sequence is TGCGCCAGCAGCCAAGAAGGGACAGGGGGGTTGATTACGCAGTATTTT. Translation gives CASSQEGTGGLITQYF.

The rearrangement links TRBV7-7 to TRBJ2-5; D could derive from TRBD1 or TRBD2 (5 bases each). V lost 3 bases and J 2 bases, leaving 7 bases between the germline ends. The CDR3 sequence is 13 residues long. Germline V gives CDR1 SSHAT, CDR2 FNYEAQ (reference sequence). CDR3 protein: CASSFGAQETQYF. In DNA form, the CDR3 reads TGTGCCAGCAGCTTCGGGGCACAAGAGACCCAGTACTTC. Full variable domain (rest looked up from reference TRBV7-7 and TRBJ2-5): GAGVSQSPRYKVTKRGQDVTLRCDPISSHATLYWYQQALGQGPEFLTYFNYEAQPDKSGLPSDRFSAERPEGSISTLTIQRTEQRDSAMYRCASSFGAQETQYFGPGTRLLVL.

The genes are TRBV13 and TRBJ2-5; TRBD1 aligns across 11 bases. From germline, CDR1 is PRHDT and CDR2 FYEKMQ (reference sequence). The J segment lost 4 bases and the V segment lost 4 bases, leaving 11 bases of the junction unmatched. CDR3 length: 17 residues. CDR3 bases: TGTGCCAGCAGCTCCGGACAGGGGGCTGCATCGTCAGAGACCCAGTACTTC. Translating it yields CASSSGQGAASSETQYF. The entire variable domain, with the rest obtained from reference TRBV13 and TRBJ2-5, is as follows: AAGVIQSPRHLIKEKRETATLKCYPIPRHDTVYWYQQGPGQDPQFLISFYEKMQSDKGSIPDRFSAQQFSDYHSELNMSSLELGDSALYFCASSSGQGAASSETQYFGPGTRLLVL.

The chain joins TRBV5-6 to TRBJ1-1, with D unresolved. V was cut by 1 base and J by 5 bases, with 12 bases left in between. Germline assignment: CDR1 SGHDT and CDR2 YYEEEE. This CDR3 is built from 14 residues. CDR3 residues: CASSLPGVRTEAFF. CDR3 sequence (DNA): TGTGCCAGCAGCTTGCCCGGGGTGAGGACTGAAGCTTTCTTT.

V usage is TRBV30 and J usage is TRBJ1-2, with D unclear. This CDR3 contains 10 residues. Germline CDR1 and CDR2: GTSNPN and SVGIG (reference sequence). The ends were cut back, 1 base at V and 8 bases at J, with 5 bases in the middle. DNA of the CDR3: TGTGCCTGGAGTGAACGGGGCTACACCTTC. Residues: CAWSERGYTF.

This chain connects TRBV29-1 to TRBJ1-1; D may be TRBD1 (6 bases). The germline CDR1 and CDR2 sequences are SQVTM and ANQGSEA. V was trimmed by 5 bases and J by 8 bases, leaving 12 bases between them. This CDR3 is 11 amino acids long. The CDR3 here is CSVQGSREAFF. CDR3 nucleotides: TGCAGCGTTCAGGGGAGTAGAGAAGCTTTCTTT.

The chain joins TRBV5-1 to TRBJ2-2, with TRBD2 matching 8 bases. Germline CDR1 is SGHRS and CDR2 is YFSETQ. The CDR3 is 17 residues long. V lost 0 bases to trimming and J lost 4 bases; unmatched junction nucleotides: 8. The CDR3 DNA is TGCGCCAGCAGCTTGGACTCGGGGGGGCCAGGCACCGGGGAGCTGTTTTTT. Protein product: CASSLDSGGPGTGELFF.

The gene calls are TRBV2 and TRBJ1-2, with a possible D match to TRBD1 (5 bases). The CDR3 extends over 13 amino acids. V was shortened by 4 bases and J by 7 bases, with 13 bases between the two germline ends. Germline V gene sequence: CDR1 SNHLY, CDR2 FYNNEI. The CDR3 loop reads CASSAEGTSGYTF. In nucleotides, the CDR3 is TGTGCCAGCAGTGCTGAAGGGACTAGTGGCTACACCTTC. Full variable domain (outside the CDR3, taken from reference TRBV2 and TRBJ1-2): EPEVTQTPSHQVTQMGQEVILRCVPISNHLYFYWYRQILGQKVEFLVSFYNNEISEKSEIFDDQFSVERPDGSNFTLKIRSTKLEDSAMYFCASSAEGTSGYTFGSGTRLTVV.

The CDR3: CASSLEDRNYGYTF. CDR3 sequence (DNA): TGTGCCAGCAGCTTGGAGGACAGGAACTATGGCTACACCTTC. The V gene is TRBV5-8, the J gene TRBJ1-2; TRBD1 matches 7 bases. Germline V gene sequence: CDR1 SGHTS, CDR2 YDEGEE. V lost 0 bases to trimming and J lost 2 bases; unmatched junction nucleotides: 1. The CDR3 is 14 residues long.

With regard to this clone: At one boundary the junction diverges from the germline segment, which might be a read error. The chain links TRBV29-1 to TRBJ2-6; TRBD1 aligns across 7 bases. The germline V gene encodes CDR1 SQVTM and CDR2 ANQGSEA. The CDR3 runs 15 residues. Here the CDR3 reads CSVGVGQAGANALTF. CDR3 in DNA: TGCAGCGTTGGCGTTGGACAGGCTGGGGCCAACGCCCTGACTTTC.